This T cell receptor beta chain was obtained from a study of neurological immune-mediated disorders. Study in general: About 90% of the 34 multiple sclerosis patients had relapsing-remitting disease; 3 had secondary progressive. General study points: Phylogenetic grouping placed 18 of 34 multiple sclerosis patients' repertoires in one related-CDR3 cluster, a possible signature.

Synthesis of cDNA was accomplished via 5'RACE employing 10-nucleotide random UMIs. MiXCR, applied by TCRdb to the 5' RACE reads, yields one record per CDR3 protein. This sample has roughly 76,000 distinct CDR3 sequences, with 2.5% to 4% found just once. The junction had 17 bases not matched to a gene; V was cut back by 4 bases and J by 9 bases. In germline, CDR1 is SGHKS, CDR2 YYEKEE (reference sequence). This CDR3 has 17 residues. From 2 million PBMCs stored at -80 C, the unsorted libraries were generated. This clonotype occurred many times. Its cognate antigen is unknown. Sequenced: PBMCs. The chain joins TRBV5-5 to TRBJ2-1, with 9 bases aligning to TRBD2. This clonotype originated in a woman between 45 and 60 years old with multiple sclerosis. CDR3 sequence: CASSPPNSETSGGEQFF. The CDR3 coding sequence is TGTGCCAGCAGCCCACCTAATTCCGAGACTAGCGGAGGTGAGCAGTTCTTC.